Below are 15 T cell receptor beta chains sequenced from a single sample in a study of CD8 T cells in Susac syndrome. Random hexamers were used to reverse transcribe the RNA input (about 0.5 to 1 ug). MiXCR, applied by TCRdb to the immunoSEQ multiplex PCR reads, yields one record per CDR3 protein. The sample holds some 180,000 distinct CDR3 sequences, about 95% seen once. The specimen was CD4+ T cells from PBMCs. These receptors were taken from a human donor in good health.

The gene calls are TRBV9 and TRBJ2-3, with TRBD1 matching 10 bases. The germline V gene encodes CDR1 SGDLS and CDR2 YYNGEE. The V gene end was trimmed by 0 bases and the J gene end by 2 bases; junction bases not matched to a gene: 3. The CDR3 runs to 16 residues. CDR3 sequence reads: CASSVVGQGITDTQYF. As DNA, the CDR3 is TGTGCCAGCAGCGTAGTGGGACAGGGGATCACAGATACGCAGTATTTT.

This chain links TRBV6-6 with TRBJ1-1; D call uncertain. V dropped 2 bases and J dropped 3 bases, with 4 bases sitting between them. The V gene's germline CDR1 is MNHNY and CDR2 SVGAGI (reference sequence). The CDR3 runs to 12 residues. The CDR3: CASSYLDTEAFF. DNA for the CDR3: TGTGCCAGCAGTTACCTGGACACTGAAGCTTTCTTT.

In this sample, this clonotype turned up once. The chain uses TRBV15 and TRBJ2-3; D may be TRBD2 (6 bases). The CDR3 consists of 15 residues. Germline V gene lookup returns CDR1 LNHNV and CDR2 YYDKDF (reference sequence). Trimming took 0 bases from V and 2 from J, leaving 9 bases between them. Here the CDR3 reads CATSRETGDTDTQYF. In DNA, the CDR3 is TGTGCCACCAGCAGAGAAACGGGGGACACAGATACGCAGTATTTT.

CDR3 sequence reads: CASTRAGSDEQFF. The CDR3 DNA reads TGTGCCAGCACCCGGGCGGGGAGCGATGAGCAGTTCTTC. The V gene is TRBV25-1, the J gene TRBJ2-1; D possibly corresponds to TRBD2 (6 bases). Germline V gene lookup returns CDR1 MGHDK and CDR2 SYGVNS. The V and J ends lost 7 bases and 8 bases respectively, with 15 bases between them. There are 13 residues in the CDR3.

This chain joins TRBV7-9 and TRBJ2-7; D may be TRBD1 (5 bases). Germline V gene lookup returns CDR1 SEHNR and CDR2 FQNEAQ (reference sequence). Trimming pared 1 base from V and 4 bases from J, leaving 11 bases between. The CDR3 runs to 14 residues. The CDR3 here is CASSLVPGKYEQYF. CDR3 sequence (DNA): TGTGCCAGCAGCTTAGTTCCAGGGAAGTACGAGCAGTACTTC.

CDR3 in DNA: TGTGCCACCAGCAGAGAAAGCGTGACTGAGTACAATGAGCAGTTCTTC. The encoded protein is CATSRESVTEYNEQFF. The chain has TRBV15 and TRBJ2-1; no clear D. V was cut by 0 bases and J by 4 bases, with 13 bases left in between. CDR1 is LNHNV, CDR2 YYDKDF, per germline (reference sequence). CDR3 length equals 16 residues.

V gene TRBV29-1 combines with J gene TRBJ1-3; 8 bases match TRBD1. This CDR3 contains 12 residues. CDR1 and CDR2 from the germline V gene are SQVTM and ANQGSEA. Losses at the gene ends were 6 bases for V and 4 bases for J; bases not matched to a gene: 2. The CDR3 region has the DNA TGCAGCGTGACAGGGGTGGGAAACACCATATATTTT. Translating it yields CSVTGVGNTIYF.

This clonotype was picked up a small number of times. V gene TRBV11-2 combines with J gene TRBJ2-5, with 7 bases that match TRBD2. Germline-derived CDR1 and CDR2 are SGHAT and FQNNGV. The V segment lost 4 bases and the J segment 4 bases; nucleotides outside the gene matches: 6. The CDR3 sequence is 14 residues long. Here the CDR3 reads CASSSGLGAETQYF. CDR3 sequence (DNA): TGTGCCAGCAGCTCTGGACTAGGGGCAGAGACCCAGTACTTC.

The chain couples TRBV7-2 to TRBJ2-3; perhaps TRBD2 as D (5 bases). Per the germline V gene, CDR1 is SGHTA and CDR2 is FQGNSA. The V and J ends lost 3 bases and 0 bases respectively, with 10 bases between them. This CDR3 comprises 15 residues. CDR3 sequence reads: CASSFLASSTDTQYF. CDR3 DNA: TGTGCCAGCAGCTTTTTAGCGTCTAGCACAGATACGCAGTATTTT.

The rearrangement links TRBV30 to TRBJ2-1; 11 bases map to TRBD2. The CDR3 is 16 amino acids. CDR1 and CDR2 (germline): GTSNPN, SVGIG (reference sequence). J was trimmed by 7 bases and V by 3 bases; bases with no gene match: 11. The CDR3 sequence: CAWSDGRLAGRNEQFF. CDR3 DNA sequence: TGTGCCTGGAGCGACGGGAGACTAGCGGGAAGGAATGAGCAGTTCTTC. The variable domain in full, completed from reference TRBV30 and TRBJ2-1, reads SQTIHQWPATLVQPVGSPLSLECTVEGTSNPNLYWYRQAAGRGLQLLFYSVGIGQISSEVPQNLSASRPQDRQFILSSKKLLLSDSGFYLCAWSDGRLAGRNEQFFGPGTRLTVL.

The chain recombines TRBV5-6 with TRBJ2-5; D is possibly TRBD1 (5 bases). The germline V and J ends were trimmed by 2 bases and 2 bases, with 7 bases remaining between them. The V gene's germline CDR1 is SGHDT and CDR2 YYEEEE. The CDR3 consists of 13 residues. CDR3 nucleotide sequence: TGTGCCAGCAGCTTTGACAGACAAGAGACCCAGTACTTC. It specifies CASSFDRQETQYF.

The rearrangement links TRBV2 to TRBJ2-2, with TRBD2 as a possible D gene (6 bases). The germline gives CDR1 SNHLY, CDR2 FYNNEI. The CDR3 covers 15 residues. Trimming removed 6 bases from V and 6 bases from J, with 17 bases in between. The CDR3 coding sequence is TGTGCCAGCAGCCGGGGGTTGGGGGTCGCCGGGGAGCTGTTTTTT. Translating it yields CASSRGLGVAGELFF.

The J gene is TRBJ1-2, the V gene TRBV18; TRBD1 might be the D (5 bases). Germline V gene data show CDR1 as KGHSH and CDR2 as LQKENI. V gave up 1 base and J gave up 6 bases, with 9 bases separating them. This CDR3 is 13 amino acids long. The CDR3 reads CASSPLQGDGYTF. Here the CDR3 DNA reads TGTGCCAGCTCACCACTTCAGGGAGATGGCTACACCTTC.

The rearrangement uses TRBV30 and TRBJ2-5; D might be TRBD2 (7 bases). The germline V and J ends were trimmed by 2 bases and 4 bases, with 11 bases remaining between them. The CDR3 length is 13 residues. From germline, CDR1 is GTSNPN and CDR2 SVGIG (reference sequence). CDR3 in DNA: TGTGCCTGGAGTAGAGGGGGGGGAGAGACCCAGTACTTC. As protein: CAWSRGGGETQYF.

This clonotype was picked up one time. V gene TRBV20-1 combines with J gene TRBJ2-3, with 8 bases identical to TRBD2. The germline V gene encodes CDR1 DFQATT and CDR2 SNEGSKA (reference sequence). The CDR3 sequence is 17 residues long. V gave up 6 bases and J gave up 2 bases; unmatched junction bases: 16. CDR3 sequence (DNA): TGCAGTGCCGAAGCTGGAGGTAGCGGGAAATACACAGATACGCAGTATTTT. Translation gives CSAEAGGSGKYTDTQYF.